Listed below are T cell receptor beta chains from one sample, sequenced in a study of T-cell reconstitution after alpha-beta-depleted transplantation in children. TCRdb re-analysed the PCR reads in MiXCR, keeping a single row per CDR3 protein. Of some 200,000 distinct CDR3 sequences listed, around 8.9% are singletons. The sequences come from PBMCs from the stem cell graft donor, collected from the stem cell graft. All receptors come from a human donor who donated a stem cell graft to a child with SCID. CDR3s include the opening cysteine and the closing phenylalanine or tryptophan. Each record gives: V gene, J gene, D gene, CDR3 protein. D genes are given only for firm matches.

V gene: TRBV7-2; J gene: TRBJ2-3; D gene: TRBD2; CDR3 protein: CASSLLAGGPDTQYF
V gene: TRBV15; J gene: TRBJ1-4; D gene: .; CDR3 protein: CATSRDLKEKLFF
V gene: TRBV20-1; J gene: TRBJ2-3; D gene: TRBD1; CDR3 protein: CSARDPQGAGDTQYF
V gene: TRBV25-1; J gene: TRBJ2-6; D gene: .; CDR3 protein: CASSEIGSGANVLTF
V gene: TRBV7-8; J gene: TRBJ1-5; D gene: TRBD1; CDR3 protein: CASSARDSPGRNQPQHF
V gene: TRBV7-6; J gene: TRBJ2-1; D gene: TRBD2; CDR3 protein: CASRKTSGATYNEQFF
V gene: TRBV6-1; J gene: TRBJ2-6; D gene: .; CDR3 protein: CASSEFVWTNVLTF
V gene: TRBV7-2; J gene: TRBJ1-2; D gene: .; CDR3 protein: CASSLLGGVPLGYTF
V gene: TRBV18; J gene: TRBJ1-1; D gene: .; CDR3 protein: CASSPLGGLGTEAFF
V gene: TRBV2; J gene: TRBJ1-1; D gene: .; CDR3 protein: CASQRTERGTEAFF
V gene: TRBV29-1; J gene: TRBJ1-4; D gene: .; CDR3 protein: CSVKDRGEKLFF
V gene: TRBV20-1; J gene: TRBJ1-2; D gene: TRBD1; CDR3 protein: CSASRDREEYGYTF
V gene: TRBV20-1; J gene: TRBJ2-7; D gene: TRBD1; CDR3 protein: CSARQWDRVHEQYF
V gene: TRBV11-3; J gene: TRBJ2-1; D gene: .; CDR3 protein: CASSITRGARYNEQFF
V gene: TRBV20-1; J gene: TRBJ1-1; D gene: TRBD1; CDR3 protein: CSAPRAGGTEAFF
V gene: TRBV6-1; J gene: TRBJ1-1; D gene: TRBD1; CDR3 protein: CASSELQGATEAFF
V gene: TRBV7-9; J gene: TRBJ1-2; D gene: .; CDR3 protein: CASSPNQGTYGYTF
V gene: TRBV3-1; J gene: TRBJ1-2; D gene: .; CDR3 protein: CASGAPNYGYTF
V gene: TRBV20-1; J gene: TRBJ2-7; D gene: .; CDR3 protein: CSARDLIGGPYYEQYF